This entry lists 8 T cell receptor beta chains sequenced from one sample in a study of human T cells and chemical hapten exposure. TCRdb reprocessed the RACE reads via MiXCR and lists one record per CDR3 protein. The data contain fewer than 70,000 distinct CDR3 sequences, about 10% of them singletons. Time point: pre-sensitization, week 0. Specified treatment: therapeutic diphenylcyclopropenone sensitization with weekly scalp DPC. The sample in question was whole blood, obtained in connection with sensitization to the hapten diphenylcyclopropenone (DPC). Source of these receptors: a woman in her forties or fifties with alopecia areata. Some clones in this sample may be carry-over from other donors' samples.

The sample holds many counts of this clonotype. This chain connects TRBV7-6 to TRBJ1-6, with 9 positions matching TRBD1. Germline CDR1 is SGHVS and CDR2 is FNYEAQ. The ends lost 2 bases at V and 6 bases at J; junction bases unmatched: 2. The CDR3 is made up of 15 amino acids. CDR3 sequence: CASSLTGGLNSPLHF. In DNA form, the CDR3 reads TGTGCCAGCAGCTTAACAGGGGGCCTTAATTCACCCCTCCACTTT.

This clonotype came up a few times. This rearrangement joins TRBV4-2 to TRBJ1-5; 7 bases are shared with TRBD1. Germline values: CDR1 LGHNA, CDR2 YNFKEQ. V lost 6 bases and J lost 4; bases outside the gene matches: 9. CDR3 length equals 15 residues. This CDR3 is CASSYLEGANQPQHF. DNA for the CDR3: TGTGCCAGCAGTTACCTTGAGGGGGCGAATCAGCCCCAGCATTTT.

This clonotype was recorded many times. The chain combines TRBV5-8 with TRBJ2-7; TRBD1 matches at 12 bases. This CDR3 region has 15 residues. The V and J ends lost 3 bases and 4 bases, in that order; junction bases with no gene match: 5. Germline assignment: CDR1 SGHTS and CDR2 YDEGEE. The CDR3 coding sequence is TGTGCCAGCAGCTGGGGACAGGGGGCATCGTACGAGCAGTACTTC. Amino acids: CASSWGQGASYEQYF.

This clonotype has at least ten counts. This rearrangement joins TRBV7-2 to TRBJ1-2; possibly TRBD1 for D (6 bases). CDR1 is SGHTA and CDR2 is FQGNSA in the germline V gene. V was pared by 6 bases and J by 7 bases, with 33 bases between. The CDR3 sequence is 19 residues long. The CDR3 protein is CASRQAAGTLPSRDFGYTF. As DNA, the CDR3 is TGTGCCAGCAGACAAGCCGCCGGGACACTCCCTAGTAGAGACTTTGGCTACACCTTC.

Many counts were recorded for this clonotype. This CDR3 is CAISEFIGTETYNEQFF. The CDR3 region has the DNA TGTGCCATCAGTGAGTTCATAGGGACGGAAACCTACAATGAGCAGTTCTTC. The chain joins TRBV10-3 to TRBJ2-1; D tentatively fits TRBD1 or TRBD2 (5 bases each). From germline, CDR1 is ENHRY and CDR2 SYGVKD. This CDR3 has 17 residues. V was trimmed by 1 base and J by 2 bases, leaving 15 bases between them.

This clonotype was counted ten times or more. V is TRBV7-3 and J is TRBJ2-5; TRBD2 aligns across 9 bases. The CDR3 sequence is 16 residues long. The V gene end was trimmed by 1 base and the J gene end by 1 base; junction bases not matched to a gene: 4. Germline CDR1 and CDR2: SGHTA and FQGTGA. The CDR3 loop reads CASSLIGSGGQETQYF. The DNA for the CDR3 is TGTGCCAGCAGCTTAATTGGTAGCGGGGGCCAAGAGACCCAGTACTTC.

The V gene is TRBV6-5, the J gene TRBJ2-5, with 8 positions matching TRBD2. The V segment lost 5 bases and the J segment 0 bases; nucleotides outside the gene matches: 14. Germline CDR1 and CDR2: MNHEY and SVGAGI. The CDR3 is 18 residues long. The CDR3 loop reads CASSPETGSGVYQETQYF. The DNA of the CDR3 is TGTGCCAGCAGTCCAGAAACGGGTAGCGGGGTGTACCAAGAGACCCAGTACTTC.

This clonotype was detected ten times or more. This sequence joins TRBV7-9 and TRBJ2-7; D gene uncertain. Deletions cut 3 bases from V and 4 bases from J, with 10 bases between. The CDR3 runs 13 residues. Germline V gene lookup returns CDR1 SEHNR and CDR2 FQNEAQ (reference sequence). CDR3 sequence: CASSFGTLYEQYF. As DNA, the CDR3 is TGTGCCAGCAGCTTTGGCACCTTATACGAGCAGTACTTC.